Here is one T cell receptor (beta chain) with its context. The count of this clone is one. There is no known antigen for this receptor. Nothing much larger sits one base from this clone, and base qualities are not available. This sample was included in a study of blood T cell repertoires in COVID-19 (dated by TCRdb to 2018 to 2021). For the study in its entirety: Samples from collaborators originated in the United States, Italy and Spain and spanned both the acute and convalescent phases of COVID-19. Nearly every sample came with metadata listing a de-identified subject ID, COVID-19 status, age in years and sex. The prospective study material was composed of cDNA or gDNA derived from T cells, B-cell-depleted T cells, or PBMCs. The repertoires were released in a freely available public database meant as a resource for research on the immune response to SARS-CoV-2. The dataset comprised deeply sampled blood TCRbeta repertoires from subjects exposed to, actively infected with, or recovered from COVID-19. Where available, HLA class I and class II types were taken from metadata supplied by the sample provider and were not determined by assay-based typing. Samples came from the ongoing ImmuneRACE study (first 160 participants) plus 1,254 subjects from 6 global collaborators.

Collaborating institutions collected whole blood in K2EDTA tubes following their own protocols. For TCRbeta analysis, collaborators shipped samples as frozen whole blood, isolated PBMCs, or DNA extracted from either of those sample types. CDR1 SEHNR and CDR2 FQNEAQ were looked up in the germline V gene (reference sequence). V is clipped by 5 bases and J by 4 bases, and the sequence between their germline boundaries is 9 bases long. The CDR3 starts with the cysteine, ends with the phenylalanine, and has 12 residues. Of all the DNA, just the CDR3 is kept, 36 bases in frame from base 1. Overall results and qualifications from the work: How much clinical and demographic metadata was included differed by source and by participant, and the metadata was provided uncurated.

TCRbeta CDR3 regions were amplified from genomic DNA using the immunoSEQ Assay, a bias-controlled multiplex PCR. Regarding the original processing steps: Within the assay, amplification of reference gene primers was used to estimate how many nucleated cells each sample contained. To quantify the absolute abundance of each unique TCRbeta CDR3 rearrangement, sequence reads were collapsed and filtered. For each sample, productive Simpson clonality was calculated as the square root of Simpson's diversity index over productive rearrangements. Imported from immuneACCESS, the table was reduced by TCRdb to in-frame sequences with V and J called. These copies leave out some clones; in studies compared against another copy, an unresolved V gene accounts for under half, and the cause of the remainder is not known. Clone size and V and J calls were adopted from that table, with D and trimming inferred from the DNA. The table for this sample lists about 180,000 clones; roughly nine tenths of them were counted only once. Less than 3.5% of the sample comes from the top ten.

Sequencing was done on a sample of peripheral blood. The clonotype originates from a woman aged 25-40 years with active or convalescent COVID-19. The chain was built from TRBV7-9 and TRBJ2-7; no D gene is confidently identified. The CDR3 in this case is CASSPPGYEQYF. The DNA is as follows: TGTGCCAGCAGCCCCCCGGGTTACGAGCAGTACTTC.